A selection of T cell receptor beta chains follows, all from one sample in a study of brain T cells in children with intractable seizures. Method: immunoSEQ multiplex PCR; TCRdb's copy keeps in-frame clones and lacks some. The repertoire has around 340,000 clones, 85% to 95% of them found once; the top ten carry 4.5% to 7%. The source was peripheral blood, collected more than 4 months after surgery. The receptors here all came from a boy under two years old with tuberous sclerosis and intractable seizures. CDR3s include the opening cysteine and the closing phenylalanine or tryptophan. The D gene is left open where the match is weak. A clone size is listed for some rows: how often the clone was seen (once, few, many), or a class if it is expanded.

j_call d_call v_call clone_size cdr3_aa cdr3_nt
TRBJ1-2 - TRBV11-2 - CASSLEKSAYGYTF TGTGCCAGCAGCTTAGAAAAATCGGCCTATGGCTACACCTTC
TRBJ2-2 TRBD2 TRBV3-1/TRBV3-2 - CASSQRLAGGGNTGELFF TGTGCCAGCAGCCAACGACTAGCGGGGGGAGGGAACACCGGGGAGCTGTTTTTT
TRBJ2-7 TRBD1 TRBV10-3 once CAIGDRARDYEQYF TGTGCCATCGGTGACAGGGCCCGAGATTACGAGCAGTACTTC
TRBJ2-1 - TRBV24-1 - CATSGLGLARRSVSYNEQFF TGTGCCACCAGTGGTCTCGGGTTGGCGCGGCGGTCGGTTTCCTACAATGAGCAGTTCTTC
TRBJ2-7 - TRBV20-1 - CSAILFYEQYF TGCAGTGCTATACTTTTCTACGAGCAGTACTTC
TRBJ1-4 - TRBV7-9 large CASSLGWENEKLFF TGTGCCAGCAGCTTAGGTTGGGAAAATGAAAAACTGTTTTTT
TRBJ2-5 - TRBV9 - CASSADSRARETQYF TGTGCCAGCAGCGCAGACTCTAGGGCCCGGGAGACCCAGTACTTC
TRBJ2-7 - TRBV19 - CASSIRDTKLHEQYF TGTGCCAGTAGTATAAGGGACACAAAACTCCACGAGCAGTACTTC
TRBJ1-2 - TRBV6-6 - CASRRDTQINYGYTF TGTGCCAGCAGACGGGACACCCAAATTAACTATGGCTACACCTTC
TRBJ1-2 - TRBV28 - CASSRTAPNYGYTF TGTGCCAGCAGTCGGACGGCGCCTAACTATGGCTACACCTTC
TRBJ1-2 TRBD1 TRBV29-1 - CSVETGRINYGYTF TGCAGCGTTGAGACAGGGCGGATTAACTATGGCTACACCTTC
TRBJ1-1 - TRBV15 - CATSKRGGGTEAFF TGTGCCACCAGCAAACGAGGAGGCGGGACTGAAGCTTTCTTT
TRBJ2-1 TRBD2 TRBV27 - CASSSGLAGVEEQFF TGTGCCAGCAGCTCAGGGCTAGCGGGAGTTGAGGAGCAGTTCTTC
TRBJ2-7 TRBD1 TRBV30 once CAWSADRGYEQYF TGTGCCTGGAGCGCTGACAGGGGCTACGAGCAGTACTTC
TRBJ2-3 - TRBV6-4 - CASSKTSTDTQYF TGTGCCAGCAGTAAAACTAGCACAGATACGCAGTATTTT
TRBJ2-3 - TRBV6-6 - CASSTTWRPGTDTQYF TGTGCCAGCAGTACTACCTGGCGGCCAGGCACAGATACGCAGTATTTT
TRBJ1-2 - TRBV7-2 - CASSFRTPHREDYGYTF TGTGCCAGCAGCTTTCGTACCCCTCACAGGGAGGACTATGGCTACACCTTC
TRBJ1-6 TRBD1 TRBV7-6 few CASRPAWTGNSPLHF TGTGCCAGCAGACCTGCCTGGACAGGCAATTCACCCCTCCACTTT
TRBJ2-3 TRBD1 TRBV5-4 - CASSRAGQGITDTQYF TGTGCCAGCAGCCGGGCGGGACAGGGGATCACAGATACGCAGTATTTT
TRBJ2-3 TRBD1 TRBV10-3 - CAISGGQSTDTQYF TGTGCCATCAGTGGGGGACAGAGCACAGATACGCAGTATTTT
TRBJ2-7 - TRBV11-2 - CASSFAVDRLSYEQYF TGTGCCAGCAGCTTCGCGGTGGACAGACTATCCTACGAGCAGTACTTC
TRBJ2-3 - TRBV9 - CASTDGEEMFDTQYF TGTGCCAGCACCGACGGTGAGGAGATGTTTGATACGCAGTATTTT
TRBJ2-7 - TRBV6-6 - CASSYSKGDNYEQYF TGTGCCAGCAGTTACTCGAAGGGCGACAATTACGAGCAGTACTTC
TRBJ1-2 - TRBV7-3 - CASSPRVSNYGYTF TGTGCCAGCAGCCCTAGAGTCTCTAACTATGGCTACACCTTC
TRBJ2-5 - TRBV13 - CASSLGSQETQYF TGTGCCAGCAGCTTAGGGTCGCAAGAGACCCAGTACTTC
TRBJ1-2 - TRBV20-1 - CSAMTPSGYTF TGCAGTGCTATGACCCCGAGTGGCTACACCTTC
TRBJ2-1 - TRBV19 - CASSTSRGPYNEQFF TGTGCCAGTAGTACGTCCAGGGGCCCCTACAATGAGCAGTTCTTC
TRBJ2-2 TRBD1 TRBV24-1 - CATSDFGGTGNTGELFF TGTGCCACCAGTGATTTTGGGGGGACAGGTAACACCGGGGAGCTGTTTTTT
TRBJ2-3 - TRBV27 - CASSLFGGRGADTQYF TGTGCCAGCAGTTTATTCGGGGGACGGGGCGCAGATACGCAGTATTTT
TRBJ1-6 - TRBV5-1 once CASSLDTASSYNSPLHF TGCGCCAGCAGCTTGGATACGGCTAGCTCCTATAATTCACCCCTCCACTTT
TRBJ2-1 - TRBV3-1/TRBV3-2 - CASSHYGSSYNEQFF TGTGCCAGCAGCCATTACGGGAGCTCCTACAATGAGCAGTTCTTC
TRBJ1-5 TRBD1 TRBV6-5 - CASRTGVWGQPQHF TGTGCCAGCAGAACAGGGGTCTGGGGTCAGCCCCAGCATTTT
TRBJ1-2 - TRBV12-3/TRBV12-4 - CASSFRAIGYTF TGTGCCAGCAGTTTTAGGGCAATTGGCTACACCTTC
TRBJ2-1 TRBD2 TRBV6-5 once CASTIYIASGYEQFF TGTGCCAGCACCATCTATATCGCTAGCGGGTATGAGCAGTTCTTC
TRBJ2-7 TRBD1 TRBV5-1 - CASSPAPGQGPYEQYF TGCGCCAGCAGCCCTGCCCCGGGACAGGGACCCTACGAGCAGTACTTC
TRBJ1-2 - TRBV3-1/TRBV3-2 - CASSQGQANYGYTF TGTGCCAGCAGCCAAGGACAGGCCAACTATGGCTACACCTTC
TRBJ2-1 TRBD2 TRBV7-3 - CASSWTSGGANEQFF TGTGCCAGCAGCTGGACTAGCGGGGGGGCCAATGAGCAGTTCTTC
TRBJ2-1 - TRBV5-1 - CASSQGPLSYNEQFF TGCGCCAGCAGCCAGGGACCGCTCTCCTACAATGAGCAGTTCTTC
TRBJ2-2 - TRBV5-4 - CASSLEQTNTGELFF TGTGCCAGCAGCTTGGAGCAGACGAACACCGGGGAGCTGTTTTTT
TRBJ2-7 - TRBV5-1 - CASSLERFSYEQYF TGCGCCAGCAGCTTGGAGAGATTCTCCTACGAGCAGTACTTC
TRBJ1-2 TRBD1 TRBV30 once CALLGGGVYGYTF TGTGCCTTGCTTGGAGGGGGCGTCTATGGCTACACCTTC
TRBJ2-7 - TRBV3-1/TRBV3-2 once CASSQDSKGRSYEQYF TGTGCCAGCAGCCAAGACTCTAAAGGGAGGTCCTACGAGCAGTACTTC
TRBJ1-5 - TRBV5-8 - CASSLVSVGHQPQHF TGTGCCAGCAGCTTGGTTTCGGTCGGACATCAGCCCCAGCATTTT
TRBJ2-1 TRBD2 TRBV11-2 many CASSYRSGRVLNNEQFF TGTGCCAGCAGCTACCGTAGCGGGAGAGTACTCAACAATGAGCAGTTCTTC
TRBJ1-2 - TRBV12-3/TRBV12-4 - CASSLRLGYGYTF TGTGCCAGCAGTCTAAGATTGGGCTATGGCTACACCTTC
TRBJ2-7 TRBD2 TRBV24-1 once CATKSAGGYNYEQYF TGTGCCACCAAGTCAGCGGGGGGATATAACTACGAGCAGTACTTC
TRBJ1-6 - TRBV12-1 - CASSFPSQGALTYYYNSPLHF TGTGCCAGCAGCTTCCCTTCACAGGGGGCGCTTACCTACTATTATAATTCACCCCTCCACTTT
TRBJ2-1 TRBD2 TRBV7-9 - CASSFKPGLLIKEQFF TGTGCCAGCAGCTTTAAACCGGGACTACTTATCAAGGAGCAGTTCTTC